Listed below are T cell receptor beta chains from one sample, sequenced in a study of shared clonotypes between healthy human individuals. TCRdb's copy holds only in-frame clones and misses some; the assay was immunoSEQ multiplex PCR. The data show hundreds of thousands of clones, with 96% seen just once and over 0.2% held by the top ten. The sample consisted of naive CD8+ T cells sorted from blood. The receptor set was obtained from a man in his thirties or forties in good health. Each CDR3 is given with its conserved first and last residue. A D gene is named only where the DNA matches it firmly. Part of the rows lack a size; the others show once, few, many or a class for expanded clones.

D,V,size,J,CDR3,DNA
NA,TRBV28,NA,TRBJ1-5,CASSVRVYSNQPQHF,TGTGCCAGCAGTGTGCGGGTTTATAGCAATCAGCCCCAGCATTTT
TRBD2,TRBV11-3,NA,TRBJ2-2,CASSFREGLANTGELFF,TGTGCCAGCAGCTTTAGGGAAGGACTAGCGAACACCGGGGAGCTGTTTTTT
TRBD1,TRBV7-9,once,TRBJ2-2,CASSSTGQAHTGELFF,TGTGCCAGCAGCTCGACAGGGCAGGCTCACACCGGGGAGCTGTTTTTT
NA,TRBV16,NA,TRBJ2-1,CASSQPRASPDNEQFF,TGTGCCAGCAGCCAACCCCGGGCTAGCCCGGACAATGAGCAGTTCTTC
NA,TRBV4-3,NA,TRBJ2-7,CASSPRVGPYEQYF,TGCGCCAGCAGCCCTCGAGTCGGACCCTACGAGCAGTACTTC
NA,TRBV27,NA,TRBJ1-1,CASSLGILGIAEAFF,TGTGCCAGCAGTTTAGGGATATTGGGGATCGCTGAAGCTTTCTTT
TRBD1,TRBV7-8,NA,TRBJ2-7,CASSLVLSDRVTYEQYF,TGTGCCAGCAGCTTAGTCCTTTCTGACAGGGTTACCTACGAGCAGTACTTC
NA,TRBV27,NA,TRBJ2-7,CASRDPGHEQYF,TGTGCCAGCAGGGATCCGGGGCACGAGCAGTACTTC
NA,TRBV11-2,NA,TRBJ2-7,CASSIVSEQYF,TGTGCCAGCAGTATAGTCTCCGAGCAGTACTTC
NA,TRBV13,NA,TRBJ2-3,CASSPRGEDGTDTQYF,TGTGCCAGCAGCCCCCGTGGTGAAGATGGGACAGATACGCAGTATTTT
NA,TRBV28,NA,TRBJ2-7,CASSLRPWEGVLLGKYEQYF,TGTGCCAGCAGTCTACGACCATGGGAAGGAGTGCTTCTGGGGAAATACGAGCAGTACTTC
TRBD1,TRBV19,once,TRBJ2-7,CASSSKQGRFDEQYF,TGTGCCAGTAGCTCCAAACAGGGGCGGTTCGACGAGCAGTACTTC
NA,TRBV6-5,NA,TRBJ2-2,CASSNSGNTGELFF,TGTGCCAGCAGTAATAGCGGAAACACCGGGGAGCTGTTTTTT
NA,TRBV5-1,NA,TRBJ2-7,CASSPGGTIEQYF,TGCGCCAGCAGCCCAGGAGGGACGATCGAGCAGTACTTC
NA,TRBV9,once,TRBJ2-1,CASSGRRGGRKTYNEQFF,TGTGCCAGCAGCGGCCGAAGGGGAGGACGAAAGACTTACAATGAGCAGTTCTTC
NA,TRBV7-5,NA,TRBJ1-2,CAKGPYYGYTF,TGTGCCAAAGGGCCTTACTATGGCTACACCTTC
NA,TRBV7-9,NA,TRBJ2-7,CASTPGDKTYEQYF,TGTGCCAGCACTCCAGGAGACAAGACTTACGAGCAGTACTTC
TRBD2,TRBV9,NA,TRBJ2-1,CASSGTSGNYNEQFF,TGTGCCAGCAGCGGTACTAGCGGGAACTACAATGAGCAGTTCTTC
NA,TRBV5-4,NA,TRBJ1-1,CASSLIQGIITEAFF,TGTGCCAGCAGCTTGATCCAGGGAATTATCACTGAAGCTTTCTTT
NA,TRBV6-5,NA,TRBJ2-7,CASSSSSGTAYEQYF,TGTGCCAGCAGTTCCTCCTCCGGGACCGCCTACGAGCAGTACTTC
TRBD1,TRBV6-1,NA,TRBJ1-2,CASRWTGENYGYTF,TGTGCCAGCAGGTGGACAGGGGAAAACTATGGCTACACCTTC
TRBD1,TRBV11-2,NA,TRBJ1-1,CASSRGDRGRTEAFF,TGTGCCAGCAGTCGGGGAGACAGGGGGCGTACTGAAGCTTTCTTT
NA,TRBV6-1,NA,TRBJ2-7,CASSDTGWDYEQYF,TGTGCCAGCAGCGACACGGGATGGGACTACGAGCAGTACTTC
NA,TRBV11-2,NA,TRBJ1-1,CASSLSGVLNTEAFF,TGTGCCAGCAGCTTAAGCGGGGTTCTGAACACTGAAGCTTTCTTT
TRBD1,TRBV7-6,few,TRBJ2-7,CASSSGGDGYEQYF,TGTGCCAGCAGCTCAGGGGGCGATGGCTACGAGCAGTACTTC
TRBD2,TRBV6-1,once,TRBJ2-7,CASRDGLAGLYEQYF,TGTGCCAGCAGGGACGGACTAGCGGGCCTCTACGAGCAGTACTTC
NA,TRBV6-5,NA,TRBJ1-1,CATRVQTENTEAFF,TGTGCCACCCGAGTCCAGACAGAGAACACTGAAGCTTTCTTT
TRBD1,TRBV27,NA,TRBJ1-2,CASSFQGQGAYGYTF,TGTGCCAGCAGTTTCCAAGGACAGGGTGCCTATGGCTACACCTTC
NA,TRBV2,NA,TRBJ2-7,CASSPVGDEQYF,TGTGCCAGCAGTCCGGTCGGAGACGAGCAGTACTTC
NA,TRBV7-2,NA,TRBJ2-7,CASSLYGDSYEQYF,TGTGCCAGCAGCTTATATGGCGACTCCTACGAGCAGTACTTC
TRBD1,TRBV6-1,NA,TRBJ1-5,CASSPGTGLDQPQHF,TGTGCCAGCAGTCCGGGGACAGGTTTGGATCAGCCCCAGCATTTT
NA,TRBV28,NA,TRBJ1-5,CASSDDSNQPQHF,TGTGCCAGCAGCGACGATAGCAATCAGCCCCAGCATTTT
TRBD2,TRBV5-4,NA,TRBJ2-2,CASSVGLAGAVGELFF,TGTGCCAGCAGCGTGGGACTAGCGGGAGCAGTTGGGGAGCTGTTTTTT
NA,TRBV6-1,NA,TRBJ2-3,CASSDRTVTDTQYF,TGTGCCAGCAGTGATCGGACAGTCACAGATACGCAGTATTTT
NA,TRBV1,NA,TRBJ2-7,CTSSQVSEGRENSYEQYF,TGCACCAGCAGCCAGGTCAGCGAGGGGCGGGAAAACTCCTACGAGCAGTACTTC
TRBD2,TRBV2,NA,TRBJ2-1,CASTGTTYNEQFF,TGTGCCAGCACCGGGACTACCTACAATGAGCAGTTCTTC
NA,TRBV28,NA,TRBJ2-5,CASTEEGRRETQYF,TGTGCCAGCACCGAGGAGGGCCGGAGGGAGACCCAGTACTTC
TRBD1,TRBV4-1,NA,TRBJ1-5,CASSLGTENSNQPQHF,TGCGCCAGCAGCCTGGGGACAGAAAATAGCAATCAGCCCCAGCATTTT
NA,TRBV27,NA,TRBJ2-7,CASSLLGNTYEQYF,TGTGCCAGCAGTTTATTGGGCAACACCTACGAGCAGTACTTC
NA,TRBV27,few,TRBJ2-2,CASSSAGELFF,TGTGCCAGCAGTTCGGCCGGGGAGCTGTTTTTT
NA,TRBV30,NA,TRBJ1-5,CAWTPGGTQPQHF,TGTGCCTGGACGCCGGGGGGCACACAGCCCCAGCATTTT
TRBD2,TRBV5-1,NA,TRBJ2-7,CASSSLGLAGAPEQYF,TGCGCCAGCAGCTCCCTCGGGCTAGCGGGGGCCCCCGAGCAGTACTTC
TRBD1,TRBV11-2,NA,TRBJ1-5,CASSLMDRVQPQHF,TGTGCCAGCAGCTTAATGGACAGGGTGCAGCCCCAGCATTTT
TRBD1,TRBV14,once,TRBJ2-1,CASTTLGQGANNEQFF,TGTGCCAGCACCACACTCGGACAGGGGGCAAACAATGAGCAGTTCTTC
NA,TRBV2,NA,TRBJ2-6,CASSRNQENSGANVLTF,TGTGCCAGCAGTAGAAATCAGGAAAACTCTGGGGCCAACGTCCTGACTTTC
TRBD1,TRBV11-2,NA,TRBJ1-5,CASSLTGQGHNQPQHF,TGTGCCAGCAGCTTAACCGGACAGGGGCATAATCAGCCCCAGCATTTT
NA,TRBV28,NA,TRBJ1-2,CASRNPKDPGLYGYTF,TGTGCCAGCAGGAACCCAAAGGACCCCGGTCTTTATGGCTACACCTTC
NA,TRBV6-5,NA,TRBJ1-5,CASSTGTVNQPQHF,TGTGCCAGCAGTACCGGGACGGTGAATCAGCCCCAGCATTTT
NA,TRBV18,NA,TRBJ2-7,CASSPLGLMSSYEQYF,TGTGCCAGCTCACCACTTGGACTCATGAGCTCCTACGAGCAGTACTTC
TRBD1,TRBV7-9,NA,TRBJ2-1,CASSLKDRSQHNEQFF,TGTGCCAGCAGCTTAAAGGACAGGAGCCAACACAATGAGCAGTTCTTC
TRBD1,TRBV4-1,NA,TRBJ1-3,CASSQDPGTAGNTIYF,TGCGCCAGCAGCCAAGATCCGGGGACAGCTGGAAACACCATATATTTT